This T cell receptor (beta chain) originates from a study of T-cell reconstitution after alpha-beta-depleted transplantation in children. Unique molecular identifiers tagged the TCRbeta library. MiXCR, run by TCRdb on the PCR reads, gives a single entry per CDR3 protein. The repertoire includes around 78,000 distinct CDR3 sequences, roughly 6.6% of them detected once, and around 2.5% sits in the top ten. The germline V gene encodes CDR1 ENHRY and CDR2 SYGVKD. V lost 3 bases and J lost 8, with 17 bases in between. The CDR3 totals 15 residues. This clonotype turned up a few times. The chain uses TRBV10-3 and TRBJ1-5; D is unresolved. The material sequenced was PBMCs from the stem cell graft donor, taken from the stem cell graft. The receptor's source is a human donor who donated a stem cell graft to a child with acute lymphoblastic leukemia. The CDR3 DNA is TGTGCCATCAGTGAAACGGGAGACCTTTCGGAGCCCCAGCATTTT. Its protein product is CAISETGDLSEPQHF.